This T cell receptor (beta chain) was profiled in a study of blood T cell repertoires in COVID-19. On the study more broadly: Acute and convalescent COVID-19 samples came from the United States, Italy and Spain.

Methods used by the authors: Amplifying reference gene primers gave estimates of nucleated cell counts. TCRdb's table, derived via immunoSEQ multiplex PCR, lists solely in-frame clones and lacks some. V, J and clone size are those of that table, while D and trimming were read from the DNA. The sample lists about 270,000 clones; approximately 90% were seen once. The study recruited people aged about 18 to 90 years across approximately 24 US areas. Participant-given clinical history determined each cohort assignment. CDR3 size: 15 residues. Unmatched junction bases numbered 8, after V lost 4 bases and J lost 2 bases. Germline values: CDR1 SGHNT, CDR2 YYREEE (reference sequence).

This receptor was obtained from a middle-aged woman with acute COVID-19. Sequencing used PBMCs or T cells enriched from blood (not recorded which). This chain links TRBV5-4 with TRBJ2-5; TRBD1 matches 7 bases. The CDR3 DNA reads as TGTGCCAGCAGCAGGTCGGGACAGAAACAAGAGACCCAGTACTTC. This translates into CASSRSGQKQETQYF.